Here is one TCR beta chain with its context. Its specificity is not known. The data were produced by immunoSEQ multiplex PCR, yet TCRdb's version contains in-frame clones alone and is incomplete. The sample yields some 73,000 clones, nearly 90% seen once. Germline lookup yields CDR1 SGDLS and CDR2 YYNGEE. The V gene lost 0 bases and the J gene lost 1 base, with 10 bases spanning the gap. The CDR3 contains 16 residues. The data belong to a study of T cell responses to AZD1222 COVID-19 vaccine. Broader study findings: Possibly, clonal diversity was underestimated; donors were largely white British and included more females.

The chain uses TRBV9 and TRBJ2-2; D remains ambiguous. Sequenced material: peripheral blood, taken 28 days after the second AZD1222 dose. The source of this sequence is an adult who received the AZD1222 COVID-19 vaccine. The chain's CDR3 is CASSVGVSLNTGELFF. CDR3 in DNA: TGTGCCAGCAGCGTAGGGGTTAGCCTGAACACCGGGGAGCTGTTTTTT. The whole variable domain, remainder taken from reference TRBV9 and TRBJ2-2, is DSGVTQTPKHLITATGQRVTLRCSPRSGDLSVYWYQQSLDQGLQFLIQYYNGEERAKGNILERFSAQQFPDLHSELNLSSLELGDSALYFCASSVGVSLNTGELFFGEGSRLTVL.